This T cell receptor beta chain emerged from a study of neurological immune-mediated disorders. This clonotype was observed many times. Its antigen is unidentified. 1 million sorted CD4+ or CD8+ T cells made each library. MiXCR, applied by TCRdb to the 5' RACE reads, yields one record per CDR3 protein. In the table there are about 55,000 distinct CDR3 sequences, around 3.8% of which are singletons. Broader study findings: It was the repertoires of 18 of 34 multiple sclerosis patients that phylogenetic grouping placed in one related-CDR3 cluster, which is a possible signature. Private repertoires in all groups were suggested, as expanded clones shared no CDR3 amino acid sequences across subjects. There was no association between the multiple sclerosis repertoire cluster and any clinical or MRI feature.

This CDR3 has 16 amino acids. Germline values: CDR1 SGHRS, CDR2 YFSETQ. V gave up 6 bases and J gave up 0 bases, with 15 bases separating them. The chain combines TRBV5-1 with TRBJ1-4; D gene uncertain. The sequence was collected from a woman in her thirties or forties with multiple sclerosis. The sequenced sample consisted of CD4+ T cells from blood. As DNA, the CDR3 is TGCGCCAGCATGTCGGGAAACCACGCAACTAATGAAAAACTGTTTTTT. Its translation is CASMSGNHATNEKLFF.